These T cell receptor beta chains were read from a single sample in a study of radiation and T cells in renal cell carcinoma. Profiled with immunoSEQ multiplex PCR; TCRdb holds only in-frame clones, not every one. The repertoire includes approximately 90,000 clones, 75% to 90% of them detected once, and 7.5% to 8.5% sits in the top ten. This sample comprised blood, obtained from a patient whose treatment included radiotherapy and nephrectomy. The receptor set was obtained from a man aged 45-65 years with renal cell carcinoma. Each CDR3 is given with its conserved first and last residue. D genes are given only for firm matches. Clone size is not always given. Where it is, it says once, few, many or a class for expanded clones.

TRBV5-5	TRBJ1-1	NA	NA	CASSLIGNTEAFF	TGTGCCAGCAGCTTGATCGGGAACACTGAAGCTTTCTTT
TRBV6-5	TRBJ2-7	once	NA	CASRIQGTSYEQYF	TGTGCCAGCAGGATACAGGGCACCTCCTACGAGCAGTACTTC
TRBV7-3	TRBJ1-2	NA	NA	CASSSDRGGGYTF	TGTGCCAGCAGCTCAGACCGAGGTGGGGGCTACACCTTC
TRBV14	TRBJ1-1	NA	TRBD1	CASSHYLGRDRNTEAFF	TGTGCCAGCAGCCACTATCTAGGCCGGGACAGGAACACTGAAGCTTTCTTT
TRBV5-7	TRBJ2-7	once	NA	CASSVNYVEQYF	TGTGCCAGCAGCGTGAATTATGTCGAGCAGTACTTC
TRBV4-1	TRBJ1-2	NA	TRBD1	CASSQRVDRDDGYTF	TGCGCCAGCAGCCAAAGGGTAGACAGGGACGATGGCTACACCTTC
TRBV5-1	TRBJ1-1	once	NA	CASSLAGETEAFF	TGCGCCAGCAGCTTGGCGGGGGAAACTGAAGCTTTCTTT
TRBV2	TRBJ2-1	NA	NA	CASSEIKEVGLLDEQFF	TGTGCCAGCAGTGAGATAAAAGAAGTGGGGTTATTGGATGAGCAGTTCTTC
TRBV28	TRBJ1-1	NA	NA	CASTLTWTSTEAFF	TGTGCCAGCACCCTCACCTGGACGAGCACTGAAGCTTTCTTT
TRBV5-5	TRBJ2-7	once	TRBD2	CASSLLGTIDEQYF	TGTGCCAGCAGCTTGTTGGGGACTATCGACGAGCAGTACTTC
TRBV18	TRBJ2-2	NA	TRBD2	CASSRAAGGLAQSNTGELFF	TGTGCCAGCTCACGGGCAGCGGGAGGACTGGCACAATCGAACACCGGGGAGCTGTTTTTT
TRBV18	TRBJ1-3	NA	TRBD1	CASRATGQAGNTIYF	TGTGCCAGTCGCGCGACAGGGCAAGCTGGAAACACCATATATTTT
TRBV5-1	TRBJ2-7	NA	TRBD2	CASKAGTSGVFGYF	TGCGCCAGCAAGGCGGGGACTAGCGGGGTGTTCGGGTACTTC
TRBV6-5	TRBJ2-1	many	NA	CASSYSIGQAYNEQFF	TGTGCCAGCAGTTACTCCATAGGGCAAGCCTACAATGAGCAGTTCTTC
TRBV28	TRBJ1-2	NA	TRBD1	CANMDRNYGYTF	TGTGCCAACATGGACAGGAATTATGGCTACACCTTC
TRBV30	TRBJ2-2	NA	TRBD1	CAWSGQGGELFF	TGTGCCTGGAGTGGACAGGGAGGGGAGCTGTTTTTT
TRBV9	TRBJ1-2	NA	TRBD1	CASTALGQNYGYTF	TGTGCCAGCACCGCCTTGGGACAGAACTATGGCTACACCTTC
TRBV2	TRBJ1-3	NA	NA	CASSVDQGINTIYF	TGTGCCAGCAGTGTGGATCAGGGGATCAACACCATATATTTT
TRBV4-3	TRBJ2-3	NA	TRBD2	CASSQLRTSGGNTQYF	TGCGCCAGCAGCCAGCTACGGACTAGCGGGGGAAATACGCAGTATTTT
TRBV7-9	TRBJ1-1	NA	NA	CASSLQGNTEAFF	TGTGCCAGCAGCTTACAGGGGAACACTGAAGCTTTCTTT
TRBV27	TRBJ2-2	NA	NA	CASATVRVLTGELFF	TGTGCCAGCGCTACAGTTCGGGTCCTCACCGGGGAGCTGTTTTTT
TRBV5-1	TRBJ2-1	NA	NA	CASSLGGSTYNEQFF	TGCGCCAGCAGCTTGGGGGGGAGCACCTACAATGAGCAGTTCTTC
TRBV29-1	TRBJ2-1	NA	TRBD2	CSVVLAGVISYNEQFF	TGCAGCGTTGTTCTAGCGGGAGTAATCAGCTACAATGAGCAGTTCTTC
TRBV6-1	TRBJ2-7	NA	TRBD2	CASSSGGSSYEQYF	TGTGCCAGCAGTTCGGGAGGGAGCTCCTACGAGCAGTACTTC
TRBV14	TRBJ1-2	NA	NA	CASSPRVDYGYTF	TGTGCCAGCAGCCCCCGGGTCGACTATGGCTACACCTTC
TRBV4-1	TRBJ1-1	NA	NA	CASSQDVEAFF	TGCGCCAGCAGCCAAGATGTCGAAGCTTTCTTT
TRBV30	TRBJ1-2	NA	NA	CAWSVRGIAGYTF	TGTGCCTGGAGTGTAAGGGGGATCGCTGGCTACACCTTC
TRBV2	TRBJ1-5	few	NA	CASSEPGYTQPQHF	TGTGCCAGCAGTGAACCGGGGTACACCCAGCCCCAGCATTTT
TRBV7-9	TRBJ2-1	NA	NA	CASSLVGARDEQFF	TGTGCCAGCAGCTTAGTTGGGGCGCGAGATGAGCAGTTCTTC
TRBV19	TRBJ2-5	NA	NA	CASSLAGLDRETQYF	TGTGCCAGTAGCCTCGCGGGACTGGATAGAGAGACCCAGTACTTC
TRBV27	TRBJ1-1	few	TRBD1	CASRHGQGNTEAFF	TGTGCCAGCAGACACGGACAGGGAAACACTGAAGCTTTCTTT
TRBV2	TRBJ2-3	NA	NA	CASSGSTNTDTQYF	TGTGCCAGCAGTGGATCGACGAACACAGATACGCAGTATTTT
TRBV6-5	TRBJ2-1	NA	TRBD2	CASRLGLDPQEQFF	TGTGCCAGCAGACTCGGACTAGACCCCCAAGAGCAGTTCTTC
TRBV4-3	TRBJ2-3	NA	TRBD2	CASSRRLAGGSTDTQYF	TGCGCCAGCAGCCGCCGACTAGCGGGGGGGAGCACAGATACGCAGTATTTT
TRBV6-6	TRBJ2-7	NA	NA	CASSSAGEQYF	TGTGCCAGCAGTTCAGCGGGTGAGCAGTACTTC
TRBV6-1	TRBJ2-1	NA	NA	CASSPAIEQFF	TGTGCCAGCAGTCCCGCCATCGAGCAGTTCTTC
TRBV4-1	TRBJ2-7	NA	TRBD2	CASSFLSGGAGYEQYF	TGCGCCAGCAGCTTTCTTAGCGGGGGGGCTGGATACGAGCAGTACTTC
TRBV27	TRBJ2-7	NA	NA	CASRGLAEAYEQYF	TGTGCCAGCAGGGGGCTGGCGGAGGCCTACGAGCAGTACTTC
TRBV6-6	TRBJ1-5	NA	NA	CASTSRHSNQPQHF	TGTGCCAGCACTAGCCGCCATAGCAATCAGCCCCAGCATTTT
TRBV4-2	TRBJ1-3	NA	TRBD1	CASSHGTAGSGNTIYF	TGTGCCAGCAGCCACGGGACAGCTGGGAGTGGAAACACCATATATTTT
TRBV6-5	TRBJ2-7	NA	NA	CASSFTGYYEQYF	TGTGCCAGCAGTTTCACAGGGTACTACGAGCAGTACTTC
TRBV7-8	TRBJ2-7	NA	NA	CASSLDAYEQYF	TGTGCCAGCAGCTTAGACGCCTACGAGCAGTACTTC
TRBV30	TRBJ1-5	NA	NA	CAWSVGSSSNQPQHF	TGTGCCTGGAGTGTCGGCTCCTCAAGCAATCAGCCCCAGCATTTT
TRBV18	TRBJ1-1	NA	TRBD1	CASSPRTGANTEAFF	TGTGCCAGCTCACCCCGGACAGGGGCCAACACTGAAGCTTTCTTT
TRBV19	TRBJ2-2	NA	TRBD1	CASRTPGQGTGELFF	TGTGCCAGTAGGACACCGGGACAGGGAACCGGGGAGCTGTTTTTT
TRBV9	TRBJ2-5	NA	NA	CASSVYGGPEETQYF	TGTGCCAGCAGCGTTTACGGAGGCCCAGAAGAGACCCAGTACTTC